These 17 T cell receptor beta chains came from one sample sequenced in a study of cytotoxic CD8 clonotypes in ibrutinib-treated CLL (dated by TCRdb to about 2021). The library was obtained by the immunoSEQ multiplex PCR assay. TCRdb re-hosts the immuneACCESS table, in-frame sequences only. Its copies lack some clones; in the studies checked, an unresolved V gene accounts for under half of them, and the cause for the rest is not known. For this sample the table gives some 200,000 clones, of which nearly 80% were detected only once. The ten biggest clones cover roughly 10% of the sample. Per the publication, the time point label means: more than 10 months on ibrutinib. The material sequenced was PBMCs, taken after 12 months of ibrutinib treatment. The receptors come from a human donor with chronic lymphocytic leukemia.

This clone was counted only a few times. The chain uses TRBV2 and TRBJ2-1; 10 nucleotides match TRBD2. The V segment lost 4 bases and the J segment 8 bases; nucleotides outside the gene matches: 5. This CDR3 is 14 amino acids long. The germline V gene encodes CDR1 SNHLY and CDR2 FYNNEI. For the CDR3, the DNA is TGTGCCAGCAGTGCAAGCGGGAGGGTCGATGAGCAGTTCTTC. Translated: CASSASGRVDEQFF.

This clone appeared once. This sequence joins TRBV4-1 and TRBJ1-5, with 9 bases that match TRBD1. Trimming cost V 2 bases and J 0 bases; bases outside gene matches: 11. The CDR3 has 19 amino acids. Germline CDR1 reads MGHRA; CDR2 reads YSYEKL. This chain's CDR3 is CASSQNPPGTGYSNQPQHF. Here the CDR3 DNA reads TGCGCCAGCAGCCAAAATCCACCCGGGACAGGGTATAGCAATCAGCCCCAGCATTTT.

This CDR3 reads CATARREQGPYGYTF. The CDR3, as DNA: TGTGCCACAGCACGTCGGGAACAGGGACCTTATGGCTACACCTTC. The chain combines TRBV5-4 with TRBJ1-2; the D gene is possibly TRBD1 (6 bases). The CDR3 runs to 15 residues. The V and J ends lost 9 bases and 5 bases respectively, with 23 bases between them. The germline CDR1 and CDR2 sequences are SGHNT and YYREEE (reference sequence).

This clone appeared a single time. The V and J genes are TRBV2 and TRBJ2-3; either TRBD1 or TRBD2 may supply D (5 bases each). This CDR3 region has 14 residues. Germline CDR1 is SNHLY and CDR2 is FYNNEI. V was clipped by 4 bases and J by 4 bases, with 12 bases between them. The CDR3 nucleotides are TGTGCCAGCAGTGCCCGGGACCTAGCAGATACGCAGTATTTT. It encodes CASSARDLADTQYF.

The chain employs TRBV5-1 and TRBJ1-1, with 9 positions matching TRBD1. J was trimmed by 2 bases and V by 4 bases; bases with no gene match: 12. Germline CDR1 is SGHRS and CDR2 is YFSETQ. The CDR3 runs 17 residues. The CDR3 loop is CASSMRQQGAGNTEAFF. In DNA form, the CDR3 reads TGCGCCAGCAGCATGAGACAACAGGGGGCAGGCAACACTGAAGCTTTCTTT.

This chain connects TRBV5-4 to TRBJ2-7, with TRBD1 identical over 9 bases. There are 15 residues in the CDR3. Germline CDR1 and CDR2: SGHNT and YYREEE (reference sequence). Germline trimming cut 0 bases from V and 2 bases from J; bases unmatched to any gene: 3. In DNA, the CDR3 is TGTGCCAGCAGCTTGGGCGGGACAGGGACCTACGAGCAGTACTTC. It translates to CASSLGGTGTYEQYF.

This rearrangement joins TRBV19 to TRBJ1-1; D not certain. Germline CDR1 reads LNHDA; CDR2 reads SQIVND (reference sequence). The V end was cut by 7 bases, the J end by 0 bases, with 9 bases between. The CDR3 has 13 residues. The CDR3: CASTPYMNTEAFF. The CDR3 DNA reads as TGTGCCAGTACCCCCTACATGAACACTGAAGCTTTCTTT.

This clone was detected many times. V usage is TRBV2 and J usage is TRBJ2-2; no firm D call. With 8 bases removed from V and 4 bases from J, the gap between germline ends came to 5 bases. CDR1 is SNHLY and CDR2 is FYNNEI in the germline V gene. The CDR3 extends over 11 amino acids. The CDR3 DNA reads as TGTGCCAGCGTCCGCACCGGGGAGCTGTTTTTT. As protein: CASVRTGELFF.

This clone occurred a few times. This chain uses TRBV7-9 with TRBJ1-2, with D perhaps TRBD1 (6 bases). V was cut by 6 bases and J by 6 bases, with 20 bases left in between. This CDR3 is built from 15 residues. Germline V gene lookup returns CDR1 SEHNR and CDR2 FQNEAQ (reference sequence). The CDR3 loop reads CASRPGTQFSNGYTF. The DNA of the CDR3 is TGTGCCAGCAGACCCGGGACACAATTCTCGAATGGCTACACCTTC.

This chain connects TRBV9 to TRBJ2-7; D perhaps matches TRBD2 (6 bases). Germline CDR1 and CDR2: SGDLS and YYNGEE. The CDR3 is made up of 15 amino acids. V was shortened by 0 bases and J by 4 bases, with 14 bases between the two germline ends. CDR3: CASSVGAGQSYEQYF. In nucleotides, the CDR3 is TGTGCCAGCAGCGTAGGTGCGGGGCAGTCATACGAGCAGTACTTC.

CDR3 region: CASRANSGKQFF. CDR3 DNA: TGTGCCAGCAGAGCGAATAGCGGGAAGCAGTTCTTC. V and J are TRBV28 and TRBJ2-1; 8 bases are a match to TRBD2. With V trimmed by 6 bases and J by 11 bases, 6 bases remained unmatched. This CDR3 contains 12 residues. Germline values: CDR1 MDHEN, CDR2 SYDVKM.

The chain carries TRBV19 and TRBJ2-3, with 9 bases matching TRBD2. The V and J ends lost 2 bases and 1 base, in that order; junction bases with no gene match: 1. This CDR3 contains 15 residues. Germline lookup yields CDR1 LNHDA and CDR2 SQIVND (reference sequence). CDR3 DNA: TGTGCCAGTAGTATAATAGCGGGAGGCACAGATACGCAGTATTTT. Translating it yields CASSIIAGGTDTQYF.

The rearrangement uses TRBV7-9 and TRBJ2-7; 7 bases line up with TRBD2. The CDR3 contains 14 residues. The ends lost 5 bases at V and 4 bases at J; junction bases unmatched: 8. Germline CDR1 SEHNR, CDR2 FQNEAQ (reference sequence). The CDR3 DNA is TGTGCCAGCAGCCCTGAGCGCGGGAGTTACGAGCAGTACTTC. As protein: CASSPERGSYEQYF. Together with reference TRBV7-9 and TRBJ2-7, the CDR3 gives the full variable domain: DTGVSQNPRHKITKRGQNVTFRCDPISEHNRLYWYRQTLGQGPEFLTYFQNEAQLEKSRLLSDRFSAERPKGSFSTLEIQRTEQGDSAMYLCASSPERGSYEQYFGPGTRLTVT.

V and J are TRBV27 and TRBJ2-7; the D is unclear. In germline, CDR1 is MNHEY, CDR2 SMNVEV (reference sequence). The CDR3 spans 13 residues. Trimming removed 3 bases at V and 11 bases at J, with 17 bases between. CDR3 loop: CASSLISGEHKYF. CDR3 DNA sequence: TGTGCCAGCAGTTTGATATCCGGAGAACATAAGTACTTC.

The chain links TRBV6-1 to TRBJ2-7; D might be TRBD1 (5 bases). Trimming removed 3 bases from V and 0 bases from J, with 9 bases in between. Looked up from germline, CDR1 is MNHNS and CDR2 is SASEGT. The CDR3 runs to 14 residues. The CDR3 sequence: CASSDRASSYEQYF. Here the CDR3 DNA reads TGTGCCAGCAGTGACAGGGCTAGCTCCTACGAGCAGTACTTC.

The chain recombines TRBV6-5 with TRBJ1-5; D not certain. The germline V gene encodes CDR1 MNHEY and CDR2 SVGAGI. V lost 6 bases and J 1 base, leaving 13 bases between the germline ends. CDR3 length: 15 amino acids. The CDR3 spells CASRTVSGSNQPQHF. CDR3 coding DNA: TGTGCCAGCAGAACCGTGTCGGGGAGCAATCAGCCCCAGCATTTT.

This clone showed up just once. CDR3 protein: CASSVDWGSDTQYF. CDR3 nucleotides: TGTGCCAGCAGCGTAGATTGGGGTAGTGATACGCAGTATTTT. V is TRBV9 and J is TRBJ2-3, with unresolved D. This CDR3 spans 14 amino acids. Trimming cost V 0 bases and J 6 bases, with 11 bases left between them. CDR1 is SGDLS and CDR2 is YYNGEE in the germline V gene.